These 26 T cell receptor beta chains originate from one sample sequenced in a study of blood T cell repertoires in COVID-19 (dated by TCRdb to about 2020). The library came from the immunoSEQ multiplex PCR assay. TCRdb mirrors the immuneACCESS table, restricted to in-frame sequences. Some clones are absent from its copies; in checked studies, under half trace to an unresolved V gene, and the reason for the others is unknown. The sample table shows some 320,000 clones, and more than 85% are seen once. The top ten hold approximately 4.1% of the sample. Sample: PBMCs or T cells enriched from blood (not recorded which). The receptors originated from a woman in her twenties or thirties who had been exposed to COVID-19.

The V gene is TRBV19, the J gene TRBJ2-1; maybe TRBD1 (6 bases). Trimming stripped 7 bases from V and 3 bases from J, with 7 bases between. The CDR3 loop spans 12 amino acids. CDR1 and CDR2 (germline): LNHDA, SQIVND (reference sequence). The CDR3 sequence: CASKDSYNEQFF. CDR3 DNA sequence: TGTGCCAGTAAGGACAGCTACAATGAGCAGTTCTTC.

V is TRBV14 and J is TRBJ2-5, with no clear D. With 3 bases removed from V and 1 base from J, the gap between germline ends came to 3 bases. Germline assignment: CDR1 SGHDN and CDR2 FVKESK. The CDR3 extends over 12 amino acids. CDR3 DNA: TGTGCCAGCAGCCACTTCCAAGAGACCCAGTACTTC. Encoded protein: CASSHFQETQYF.

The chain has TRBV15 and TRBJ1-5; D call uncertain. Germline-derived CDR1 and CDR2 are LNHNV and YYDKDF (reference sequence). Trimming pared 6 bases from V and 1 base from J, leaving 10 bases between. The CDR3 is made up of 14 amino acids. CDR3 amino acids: CATRPLESNQPQHF. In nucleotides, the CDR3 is TGTGCCACCAGGCCTCTGGAGAGCAATCAGCCCCAGCATTTT.

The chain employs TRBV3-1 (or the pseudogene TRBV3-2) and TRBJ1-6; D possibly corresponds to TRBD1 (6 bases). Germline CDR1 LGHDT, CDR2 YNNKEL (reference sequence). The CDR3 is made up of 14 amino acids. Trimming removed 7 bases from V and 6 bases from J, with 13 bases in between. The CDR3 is CASNNGQRNSPLHF. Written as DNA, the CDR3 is TGTGCCAGCAACAATGGACAGCGTAATTCACCCCTCCACTTT.

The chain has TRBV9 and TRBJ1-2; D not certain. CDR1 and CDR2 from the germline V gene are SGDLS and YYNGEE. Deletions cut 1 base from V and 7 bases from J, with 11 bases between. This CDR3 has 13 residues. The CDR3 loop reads CASSVRILSGYTF. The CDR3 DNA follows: TGTGCCAGCAGCGTACGAATACTAAGTGGCTACACCTTC.

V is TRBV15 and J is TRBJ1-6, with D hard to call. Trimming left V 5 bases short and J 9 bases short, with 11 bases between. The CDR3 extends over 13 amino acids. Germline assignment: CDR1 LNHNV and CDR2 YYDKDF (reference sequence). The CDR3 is CATSVTRGSPLHF. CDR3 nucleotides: TGTGCCACCAGCGTAACTCGAGGTTCACCCCTCCACTTT.

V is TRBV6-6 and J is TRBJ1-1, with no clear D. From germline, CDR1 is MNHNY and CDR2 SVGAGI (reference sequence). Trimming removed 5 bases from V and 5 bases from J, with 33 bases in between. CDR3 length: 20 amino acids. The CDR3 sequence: CASSPLLFGWRGKRETEAFF. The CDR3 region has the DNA TGTGCCAGCAGTCCGCTTCTATTCGGGTGGCGAGGGAAGAGGGAGACTGAAGCTTTCTTT.

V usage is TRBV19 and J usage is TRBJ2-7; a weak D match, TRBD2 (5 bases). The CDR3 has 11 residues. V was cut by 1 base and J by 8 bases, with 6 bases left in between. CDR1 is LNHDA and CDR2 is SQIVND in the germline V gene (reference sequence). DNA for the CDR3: TGTGCCAGTAGTATAGGAGGGAAGCAGTACTTC. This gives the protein CASSIGGKQYF. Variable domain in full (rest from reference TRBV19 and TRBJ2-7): DGGITQSPKYLFRKEGQNVTLSCEQNLNHDAMYWYRQDPGQGLRLIYYSQIVNDFQKGDIAEGYSVSREKKESFPLTVTSAQKNPTAFYLCASSIGGKQYFGPGTRLTVT.

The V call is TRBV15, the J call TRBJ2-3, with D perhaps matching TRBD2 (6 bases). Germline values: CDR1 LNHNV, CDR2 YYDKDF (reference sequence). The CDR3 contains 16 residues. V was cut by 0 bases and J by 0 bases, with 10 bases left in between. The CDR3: CATSRDRGLSTDTQYF. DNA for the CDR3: TGTGCCACCAGCAGAGATAGGGGACTCAGCACAGATACGCAGTATTTT.

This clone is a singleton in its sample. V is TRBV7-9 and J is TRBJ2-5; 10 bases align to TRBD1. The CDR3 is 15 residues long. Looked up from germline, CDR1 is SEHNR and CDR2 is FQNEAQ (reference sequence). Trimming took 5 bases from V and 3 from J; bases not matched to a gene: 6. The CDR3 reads CASSPWTGGEETQYF. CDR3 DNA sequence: TGTGCCAGCAGCCCCTGGACAGGGGGGGAAGAGACCCAGTACTTC.

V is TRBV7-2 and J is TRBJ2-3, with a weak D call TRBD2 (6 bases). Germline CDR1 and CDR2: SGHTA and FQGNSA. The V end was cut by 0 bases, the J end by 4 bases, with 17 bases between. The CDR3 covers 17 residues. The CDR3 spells CASSLARPGVGSDTQYF. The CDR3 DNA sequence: TGTGCCAGCAGCTTAGCTCGCCCGGGGGTTGGGTCAGATACGCAGTATTTT.

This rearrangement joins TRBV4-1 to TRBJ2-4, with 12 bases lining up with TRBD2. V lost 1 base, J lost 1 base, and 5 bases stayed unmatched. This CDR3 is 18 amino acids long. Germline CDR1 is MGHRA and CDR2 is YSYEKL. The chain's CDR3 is CASSQGLAGGAAKNIQYF. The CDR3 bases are TGCGCCAGCAGCCAAGGGCTAGCGGGGGGGGCCGCCAAAAACATTCAGTACTTC.

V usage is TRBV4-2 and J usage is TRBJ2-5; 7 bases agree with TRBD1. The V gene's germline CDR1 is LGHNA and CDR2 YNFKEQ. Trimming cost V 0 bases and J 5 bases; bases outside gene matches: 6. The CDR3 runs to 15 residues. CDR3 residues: CASSQDTGAGETQYF. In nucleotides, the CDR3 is TGTGCCAGCAGCCAAGATACAGGGGCAGGGGAGACCCAGTACTTC.

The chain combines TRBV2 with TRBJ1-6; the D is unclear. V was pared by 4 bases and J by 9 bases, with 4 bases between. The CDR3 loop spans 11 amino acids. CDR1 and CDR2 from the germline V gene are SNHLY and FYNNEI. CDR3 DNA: TGTGCCAGCAGTGCCGGTTCACCCCTCCACTTT. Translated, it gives CASSAGSPLHF.

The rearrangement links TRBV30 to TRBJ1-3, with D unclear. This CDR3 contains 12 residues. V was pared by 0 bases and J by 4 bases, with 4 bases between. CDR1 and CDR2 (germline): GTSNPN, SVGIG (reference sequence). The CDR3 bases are TGTGCCTGGAGTGTAGCCGGAAACACCATATATTTT. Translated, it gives CAWSVAGNTIYF.

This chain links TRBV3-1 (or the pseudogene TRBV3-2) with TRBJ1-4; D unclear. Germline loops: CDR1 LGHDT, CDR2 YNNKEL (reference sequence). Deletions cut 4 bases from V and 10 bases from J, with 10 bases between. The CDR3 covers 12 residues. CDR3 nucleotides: TGTGCCAGCAGCCCGCCTCGGGGAAAACTGTTTTTT. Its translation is CASSPPRGKLFF.

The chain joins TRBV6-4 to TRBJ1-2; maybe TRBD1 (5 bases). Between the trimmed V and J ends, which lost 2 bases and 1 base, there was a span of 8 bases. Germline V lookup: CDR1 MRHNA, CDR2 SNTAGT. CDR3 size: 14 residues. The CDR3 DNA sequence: TGTGCCAGCAGTGACGGCGGGGGTAACTATGGCTACACCTTC. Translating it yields CASSDGGGNYGYTF.

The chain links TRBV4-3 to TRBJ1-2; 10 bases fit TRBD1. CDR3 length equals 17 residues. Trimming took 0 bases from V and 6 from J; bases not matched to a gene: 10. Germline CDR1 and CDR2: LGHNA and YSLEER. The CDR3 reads CASSQERDRGSPHGYTF. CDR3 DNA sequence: TGCGCCAGCAGCCAAGAACGGGACAGGGGCTCACCACATGGCTACACCTTC.

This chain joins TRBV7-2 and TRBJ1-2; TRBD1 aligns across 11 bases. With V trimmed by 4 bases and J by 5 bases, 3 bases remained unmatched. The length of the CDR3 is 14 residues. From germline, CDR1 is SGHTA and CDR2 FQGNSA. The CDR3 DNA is TGTGCCAGCAGCTGGGACAGGGGGACTTATGGCTACACCTTC. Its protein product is CASSWDRGTYGYTF.

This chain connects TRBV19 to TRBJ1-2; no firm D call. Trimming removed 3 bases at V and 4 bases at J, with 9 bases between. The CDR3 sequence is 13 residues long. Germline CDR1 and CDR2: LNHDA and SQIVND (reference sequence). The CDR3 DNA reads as TGTGCCAGTAGTATTTCGGGGTCCTATGGCTACACCTTC. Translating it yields CASSISGSYGYTF.

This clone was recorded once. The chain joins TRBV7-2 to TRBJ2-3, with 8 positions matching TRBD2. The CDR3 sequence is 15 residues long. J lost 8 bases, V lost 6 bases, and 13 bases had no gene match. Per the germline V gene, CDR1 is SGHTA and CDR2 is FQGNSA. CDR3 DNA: TGTGCCAGCAGGTCGGGACTAGAGGCTTCAGTTACGCAGTATTTT. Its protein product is CASRSGLEASVTQYF.

This CDR3 is CASSQGVARDEQYF. The CDR3 DNA reads TGTGCCAGCAGCCAAGGAGTCGCTCGGGACGAGCAGTACTTC. This rearrangement joins TRBV11-2 to TRBJ2-7; D is uncertain. Between the trimmed V and J ends, which lost 5 bases and 5 bases, there was a span of 16 bases. The CDR3 consists of 14 residues. The V gene's germline CDR1 is SGHAT and CDR2 FQNNGV.

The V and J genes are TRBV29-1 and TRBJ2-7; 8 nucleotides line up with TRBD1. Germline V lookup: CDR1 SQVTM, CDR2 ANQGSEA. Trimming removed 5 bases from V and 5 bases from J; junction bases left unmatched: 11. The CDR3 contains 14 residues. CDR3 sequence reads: CSVWERQGSDEQYF. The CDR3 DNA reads TGCAGCGTTTGGGAGAGACAGGGGAGCGACGAGCAGTACTTC.

The CDR3 nucleotides are TGTGCCAGCAGCTTTAACCCGGGAGGAAACACCATATATTTT. This sequence encodes CASSFNPGGNTIYF. The rearrangement uses TRBV5-6 and TRBJ1-3; D call uncertain. Germline CDR1 SGHDT, CDR2 YYEEEE. Trimming pared 2 bases from V and 4 bases from J, leaving 10 bases between. The CDR3 covers 14 residues.

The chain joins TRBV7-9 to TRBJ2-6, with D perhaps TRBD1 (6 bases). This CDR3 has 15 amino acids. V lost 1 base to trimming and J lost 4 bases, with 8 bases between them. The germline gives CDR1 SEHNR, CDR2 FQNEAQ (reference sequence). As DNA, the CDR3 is TGTGCCAGCAGCTTAGTGGGGGCCGGGGCCAACGTCCTGACTTTC. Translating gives CASSLVGAGANVLTF.

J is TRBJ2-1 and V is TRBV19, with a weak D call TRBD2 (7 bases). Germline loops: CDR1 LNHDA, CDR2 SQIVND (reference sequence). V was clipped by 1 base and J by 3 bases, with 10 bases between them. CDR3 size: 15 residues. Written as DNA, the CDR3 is TGTGCCAGTAGTATAGGGGGGGGGCTCTACAATGAGCAGTTCTTC. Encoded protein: CASSIGGGLYNEQFF.